This T cell receptor (beta chain) was documented in a study of lymphopenia after photon versus proton radiotherapy. The junction had 11 bases not matched to a gene; V was cut back by 6 bases and J by 3 bases. Germline CDR1 KGHSH, CDR2 LQKENI. CDR3 length equals 17 residues. On this clone: Antigen specificity is unknown.

Measured with immunoSEQ multiplex PCR; TCRdb has only the in-frame clones, and not every one. The table shows some 170,000 clones, with less than 90% occurring only once. Findings of the study overall: Relative stability marked proton patients; photon patients lost diversity and naive cells.

V gene TRBV18 combines with J gene TRBJ2-2, with TRBD2 identical over 9 bases. The receptor comes from a man aged 50 or older with gastric cancer. This material consisted of peripheral blood, taken from a patient treated with photon-based radiotherapy. The CDR3 protein is CASSQAALAGYTGELFF. In nucleotides, the CDR3 is TGTGCCAGCTCTCAAGCTGCGCTAGCGGGGTACACCGGGGAGCTGTTTTTT.